This TCR beta chain was sequenced for a study of cytomegalovirus exposure and HLA in healthy donors (dated by TCRdb to the late 2010s). Broadly, across the study: In an earlier analysis of some 610 of the donors, 276 Gb of sequence data and 90 million to 120 million unique TCR beta sequences from roughly 190 million T cells were reported. About 310 gigabases of sequencing data and approximately 93 million unique TCR sequences were included in an early release covering roughly 700 HLA-typed donors. Of the approximately 400 genotyped donors, more than 75% were placed in the genetic ancestry cluster associated with self-reported Caucasian donors. The study aimed to test whether cataloging public T cell receptors could reveal signatures of past pathogen exposure. The study profiled the T cell repertoires of more than 500 subjects by immunosequencing and related them to cytomegalovirus serostatus. Along with the approximately 670-subject first cohort, a separate validation cohort of some 130 different subjects was used. To predict cytomegalovirus infection status, the study brought together high-throughput TCR immunosequencing, statistical association of individual TCRs with disease status, and machine learning. To study patterns of TCR occurrence, a later analysis re-analyzed previously published TCR beta repertoires from several hundred donors and added high-resolution HLA genotyping. In the later analysis, no new phenotypic data were used to find candidate immune exposures; instead, reliance was placed on TCR beta sequences and their occurrence across donors. To decide whether each TCR beta V gene segment behaved as functional or pseudogenic, an earlier analysis of approximately 590 of the donors relied on high-throughput TCR beta sequencing. Donor age, sex, ethnicity and CMV serostatus were compiled together with the repertoire data. Genome-wide SNP genotypes for about 60% of the 666 donors were used in a later genetic analysis, which treated that subset as a discovery cohort. Every repertoire in the discovery cohort had been generated on one and the same sequencing platform. Both class I and class II loci were covered by HLA typing, at four-digit resolution. The number of typed donors differed by locus: about 620-630 for A, B, C, DRB1 and DQB1; approximately 520 for DQA1; around 580 for DPA1; and roughly 450 for DPB1. Because of strong linkage in the cohort, roughly five DR-DQ haplotypes were treated as single units for association and clustering. Across 300 to 500 genotyped donors of the cohort, an average of about 200,000 unique TCR beta nucleotide sequences per donor were sequenced, and approximately 17% of those sequences were non-productive. What the research found in general, with its limitations: Fewer than 20 rarely observed V segments, including chromosome 9 orphons, were excluded from the earlier analysis of about 600 of the donors because counts were too low. A later analysis found that HLA-associated TCR beta chains were more clonally expanded and had lower generation probabilities than equally common non-associated chains. The cohort was sequenced for TCR beta chains only, and without alpha or paired-chain data the features that could be detected were limited. Immune exposure information for the cohort was limited to CMV serostatus. A further reported finding was that TCR beta sequences accurately predicted the HLA-A and HLA-B alleles for most subjects in the first cohort. When HLA alleles, especially DR and DQ, strongly co-occurred, TCR associations were difficult to assign to individual alleles. Because some donors lacked HLA typing at each locus, the association tests relied only on the typed subset. In an earlier analysis of around 600 of the donors, most TCR beta V segments were observed in productive rearrangements about 90% or about 30% of the time, broadly matching IMGT annotations. Correlated functional status among segregating V segments might reflect linkage disequilibrium, but an unknown experimental factor could not be ruled out. Most CMV-associated TCR beta chains appeared to be HLA-restricted in a later analysis, and the HLA associations seemed to be driven largely by CMV exposure. A total of 164 TCR beta chains were listed by the study as associated with cytomegalovirus. Across donors, most TCR sequences were observed very rarely, whereas some public TCRs were present in many individuals. V-gene and J-gene trimming of TCR beta chains was associated with a missense DCLRE1C variant in a later genetic analysis, and the association was replicated in an independent cohort. At a false discovery rate of 0.05, a later analysis linked some 17,000 TCR beta sequences to specific HLA alleles. In a later analysis, several top co-occurrence clusters were reported to appear linked to parvovirus B19, influenza, CMV and Epstein-Barr virus. Compared with the approximately 710-donor mean, donors in an Asian-associated ancestry cluster had fewer N-insertions in productive TCRs, according to a later genetic analysis. According to the authors, the approach could potentially be generalized to other disease states and immunological phenotypes. The classifier was reported to diagnose cytomegalovirus status with high specificity and sensitivity in both the original cohort and the validation cohort. The presence/absence analyses assumed that sequencing depth was roughly uniform across donors, and that assumption may not be true. In a later analysis, TCR association rates were found to vary across HLA loci, with the most associated TCRs seen for DRB1 alleles and the fewest for HLA-C alleles. In vitro tests confirmed that a few of the cytomegalovirus-associated TCR beta chains recognize cytomegalovirus antigens. A cluster of highly shared sequence variants was judged likely to be a technical artifact of the sequencing pipeline. Some IMGT-functional V segments, including TRBV6-2 and TRBV6-3, could not be distinguished by the 87-base-pair reads and were therefore excluded.

For this clone: Its cognate antigen has yet to be identified. No much larger clonotype is one base removed from it; base qualities were not supplied.

CDR1 and CDR2 are read off the germline V gene as SGDLS and YYNGEE. The CDR3 sequence holds 12 residues, the cysteine and phenylalanine included. Only the CDR3 DNA stays, 36 bases, in frame from base 1. V loses 3 bases, J loses 6 bases, and the germline ends lie 8 bases apart. The protocol used for the library was the immunoSEQ multiplex PCR assay. For the multiplex PCR, a mixture combining 60 forward primers for TCR Vbeta segments and 13 reverse primers for TCR Jbeta segments was used. The CDR3 region of rearranged TCR beta genes was amplified from genomic DNA with a multiplex PCR assay. The amplified TCR beta libraries were sequenced on the Illumina HiSeq System as 87-base-pair reads. The authors' analysis ran thus. Across the 500 to 750 repertoires, a later analysis counted approximately 83 million unique TCR beta chains, 8.5 million to 12 million of which were shared by at least two donors. Raw reads were error-corrected and collapsed into unique sequences by a nearest-neighbor algorithm in which closely related sequences were merged to remove PCR and sequencing errors. To assign V, D and J gene segments, CDR3 sequences were aligned to IMGT reference sequences. For a sequence to be retained, a match of at least six nucleotides to both a V gene segment and a J gene segment was required. Rearrangements were called productive when the CDR3 lacked stop codons and stayed in frame with V and J; all others were non-productive. Following IMGT convention, CDR3 was defined as the stretch from the second conserved V-encoded cysteine to the conserved J-encoded phenylalanine. Sequences without an unambiguous match to a single V gene segment were excluded from the earlier analysis of a few hundred of the donors. An earlier analysis of 587 of the donors called V segments functional above 56.7% productive rearrangements and segregating when the between-donor standard deviation exceeded 5%. A statistical classification framework was built to diagnose cytomegalovirus status from the catalog of TCR beta chain sequences. In a later analysis, V and J genes were assigned by comparing TCR nucleotide sequences against IMGT/GENE-DB human TR gene sequences. A later analysis assigned CDR3 sequences and most-parsimonious VDJ recombination scenarios with the TCRdist pipeline. In a later analysis, every TCR beta chain was defined by the combination of its CDR3 amino acid sequence and its V-gene family, and reads without a unique V-gene family were dropped. In a later analysis, approximately 590 highly shared, low-generation-probability nucleotide sequences were removed to address suspected cross-contamination and a sequencing artifact. A later analysis calculated a clonal expansion index for each public chain from normalized within-repertoire ranks of inferred template counts. In a later analysis, generation probabilities were computed with a VDJ recombination model fitted to out-of-frame rearrangements, and the resulting probabilities were checked against IGoR. In a later analysis, TCR-TCR, TCR-HLA and TCR-CMV co-occurrence was scored with hypergeometric tests, and a repertoire-size bias correction was applied to TCR pairs. In a later analysis, false discovery rates were estimated by permuting HLA or CMV assignments 20 times. In a later analysis, co-occurring TCRs were grouped using DBSCAN, with TCRdist sequence similarity added in when clustering inside HLA-allele-positive subsets. For co-occurrence clustering, repertoires with fewer than 30,000 or more than 120,000 public chains were excluded, along with 5 or 6 repertoires with anomalous nucleotide sharing. Not all clones reach the TCRdb copy of this immuneACCESS table, which keeps in-frame sequences only. Checked studies attribute under half of the gap to unresolved V genes and leave the rest unexplained. D and trimming were read from the DNA, whereas the V and J calls and clone size are those reported in that table. This sample gives around 180,000 clones in total; more than 70% of them show up just once. The ten largest clones add up to more than 1.3% of the sample.

The cohort was made up of approximately 670 healthy bone marrow donors. Cohort members were all nominally healthy when sampled, although unrecorded immune exposures were likely present. The donor was CMV seronegative and was included in the group of several hundred seronegative cohort members. A peripheral blood sample was provided by each donor, and peripheral blood mononuclear cells were used for TCR beta sequencing. Genomic DNA was extracted from the blood cell samples with the Qiagen DNeasy Blood Extraction Kit. The sample comprised PBMCs. This chain joins TRBV9 to TRBJ2-3; no D gene call is confident. The TCR was taken from a girl between 5 and 17 years old in good health and CMV-seronegative. Read as DNA, the sequence is TGTGCCAGCAGCGAATTCAGGGATACGCAGTATTTT. Translated, this is CASSEFRDTQYF.